This is a list of T cell receptor beta chains from one sample in a study of Graves' ophthalmopathy and Graves' hyperthyroidism. MiXCR, run by TCRdb on the multiplex PCR reads, gives a single entry per CDR3 protein. The sample shows about 620,000 distinct CDR3 sequences, about 20% of them seen only once. The sequencing sample was made of peripheral blood. These receptors all come from a woman in her late teens or twenties with stable Graves' hyperthyroidism. Some clones in this sample may be carry-over from other donors' samples. The CDR3 runs from the conserved cysteine through the conserved F or W.

v_gene | CDR3aa
TRBV27 | CASSSPPDRGNYGYTF
TRBV2 | CASRKGPLWNSPLHF
TRBV4-1 | CASSPMAQRDRGSYEQYF
TRBV11-2 | CASSLESRDRVAYEQYF
TRBV5-1 | CASSLYRDGYTF
TRBV12-3/TRBV12-4 | CASSNRDREQEQYF
TRBV6-2/TRBV6-3 | CASSYSISGGGWSPETQYF
TRBV7-8 | CASSADLGDSYEQYF
TRBV7-3 | CASSLRRQGVPRSNYGYTF
TRBV29-1 | CSAGQRANTEAFF
TRBV6-2/TRBV6-3 | CASSYVQVSVAFF
TRBV14 | CASSQDPWRNTEAFF
TRBV14 | CASTAKQGAGELFF
TRBV10-3 | CAISDGTSGREETQYF
TRBV28 | CASKFSGASVETQYF
TRBV18 | CASSPSVGGELFF
TRBV6-5 | CASSSDRVGTQYF